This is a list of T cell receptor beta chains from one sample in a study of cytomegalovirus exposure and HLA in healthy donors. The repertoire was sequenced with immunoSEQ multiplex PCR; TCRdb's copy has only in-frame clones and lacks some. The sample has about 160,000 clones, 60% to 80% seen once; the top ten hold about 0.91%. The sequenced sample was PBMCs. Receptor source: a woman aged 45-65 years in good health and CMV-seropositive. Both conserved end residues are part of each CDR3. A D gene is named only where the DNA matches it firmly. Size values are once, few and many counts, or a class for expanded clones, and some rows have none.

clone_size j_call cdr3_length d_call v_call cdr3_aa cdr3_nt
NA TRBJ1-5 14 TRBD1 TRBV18 CASSQNRGRQPQHF TGTGCCAGCTCCCAAAACAGGGGGCGCCAGCCCCAGCATTTT
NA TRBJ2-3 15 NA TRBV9 CASSVYAGAADTQYF TGTGCCAGCAGCGTATATGCGGGGGCCGCAGATACGCAGTATTTT
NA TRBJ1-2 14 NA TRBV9 CASSVDLGNYGYTF TGTGCCAGCAGCGTAGATCTGGGCAACTATGGCTACACCTTC
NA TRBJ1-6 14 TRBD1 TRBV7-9 CASSGQADNSPLHF TGTGCCAGCAGCGGACAGGCTGATAATTCACCCCTCCACTTT
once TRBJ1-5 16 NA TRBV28 CASSPPGEWRNQPQHF TGTGCCAGCAGTCCCCCAGGGGAGTGGCGCAATCAGCCCCAGCATTTT
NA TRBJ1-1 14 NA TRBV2 CASSDGQGKAEAFF TGTGCCAGCAGTGATGGGCAGGGGAAGGCTGAAGCTTTCTTT
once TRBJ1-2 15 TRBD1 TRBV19 CASSTRSGGDYGYTF TGTGCCAGTAGTACACGTTCAGGGGGCGACTATGGCTACACCTTC
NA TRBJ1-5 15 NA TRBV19 CASSIRGYSNQPQHF TGTGCCAGTAGTATCCGGGGATATAGCAATCAGCCCCAGCATTTT
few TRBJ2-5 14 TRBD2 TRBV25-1 CASSEGGRQETQYF TGTGCCAGCAGTGAGGGGGGGAGGCAAGAGACCCAGTACTTC
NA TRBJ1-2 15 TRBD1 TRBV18 CASSPNTGGNYGYTF TGTGCCAGCTCACCAAATACAGGGGGAAACTATGGCTACACCTTC
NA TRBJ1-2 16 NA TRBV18 CASSPGLRLSNYGYTF TGTGCCAGCTCACCCGGCCTGAGGCTTTCTAACTATGGCTACACCTTC
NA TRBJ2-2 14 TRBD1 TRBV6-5 CASSYGTGTGELFF TGTGCCAGCAGTTACGGGACAGGGACCGGGGAGCTGTTTTTT
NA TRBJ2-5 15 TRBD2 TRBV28 CASSLSLSGVETQYF TGTGCCAGCAGTTTAAGTCTTAGCGGGGTGGAGACCCAGTACTTC
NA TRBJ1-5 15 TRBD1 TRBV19 CASSVTGTGRGPQHF TGTGCCAGTAGTGTGACCGGGACAGGGCGGGGGCCCCAGCATTTT
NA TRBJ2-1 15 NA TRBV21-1 CASSKGRGGWNEQFF TGTGCCAGCAGCAAAGGTCGGGGGGGGTGGAATGAGCAGTTCTTC
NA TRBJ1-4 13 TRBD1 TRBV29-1 CSVSGQGGEKLFF TGCAGCGTTTCGGGACAGGGTGGGGAAAAACTGTTTTTT
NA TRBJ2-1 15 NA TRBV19 CASSIPDSSYNEQFF TGTGCCAGTAGTATCCCGGACAGTTCCTACAATGAGCAGTTCTTC
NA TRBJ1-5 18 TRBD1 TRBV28 CASRRTHGQVTFNQPQHF TGTGCCAGCAGACGAACCCATGGACAGGTCACCTTCAATCAGCCCCAGCATTTT
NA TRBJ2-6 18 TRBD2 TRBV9 CASSVGGGLAAGANVLTF TGTGCCAGCAGCGTAGGAGGGGGACTAGCTGCCGGGGCCAACGTCCTGACTTTC
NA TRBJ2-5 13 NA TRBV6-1 CASRNRGQETQYF TGTGCCAGCAGAAACCGGGGCCAAGAGACCCAGTACTTC
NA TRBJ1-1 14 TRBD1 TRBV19 CASRKDRGGTEAFF TGTGCCAGTAGAAAGGACAGGGGTGGCACTGAAGCTTTCTTT
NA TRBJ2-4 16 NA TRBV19 CASSIGGQTLGNIQYF TGTGCCAGTAGTATAGGTGGGCAGACCCTCGGAAACATTCAGTACTTC
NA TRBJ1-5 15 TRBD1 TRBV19 CASSPTGGGNQPQHF TGTGCCAGTAGTCCTACAGGGGGAGGCAATCAGCCCCAGCATTTT
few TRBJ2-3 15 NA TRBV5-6 CASSLVGRSTDTQYF TGTGCCAGCAGCTTGGTGGGTAGGAGTACAGATACGCAGTATTTT
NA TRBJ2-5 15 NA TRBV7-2 CASSRASANQETQYF TGTGCCAGCAGCCGAGCTAGCGCTAACCAAGAGACCCAGTACTTC
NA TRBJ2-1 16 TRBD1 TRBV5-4 CASSLGGQGYHNEQFF TGTGCCAGCAGCTTAGGCGGACAGGGGTACCACAATGAGCAGTTCTTC
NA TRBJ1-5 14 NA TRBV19 CASSTTPGNQPQHF TGTGCCAGTAGTACTACACCAGGGAATCAGCCCCAGCATTTT
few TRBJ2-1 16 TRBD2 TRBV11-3 CASSLGTSGSSSEQFF TGTGCCAGCAGCTTAGGGACTAGCGGGAGTTCTAGTGAGCAGTTCTTC
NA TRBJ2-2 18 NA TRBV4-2 CASSLDPIDRGSTGELFF TGTGCCAGCAGCCTAGACCCAATCGACCGGGGGTCCACCGGGGAGCTGTTTTTT
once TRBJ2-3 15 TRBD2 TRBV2 CASSGTSGRTDTQYF TGTGCCAGCAGTGGGACTAGCGGGAGGACGGATACGCAGTATTTT
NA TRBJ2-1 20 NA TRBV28 CASSLYRPLTPRIYYNEQFF TGTGCCAGCAGTTTATACCGGCCCCTGACACCTCGAATTTACTACAATGAGCAGTTCTTC
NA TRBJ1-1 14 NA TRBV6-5 CASRLRLRDTEAFF TGTGCCAGCAGACTCCGGTTGAGAGACACTGAAGCTTTCTTT